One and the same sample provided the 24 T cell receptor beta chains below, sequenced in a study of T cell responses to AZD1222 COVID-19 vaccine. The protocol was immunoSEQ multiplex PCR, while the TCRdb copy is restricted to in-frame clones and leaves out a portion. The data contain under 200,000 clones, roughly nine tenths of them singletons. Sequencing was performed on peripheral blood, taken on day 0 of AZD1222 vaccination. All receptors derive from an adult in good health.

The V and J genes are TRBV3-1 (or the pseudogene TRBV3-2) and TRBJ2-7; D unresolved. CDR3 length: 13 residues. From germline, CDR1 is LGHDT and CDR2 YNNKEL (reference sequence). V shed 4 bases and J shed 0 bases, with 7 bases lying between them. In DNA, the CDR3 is TGTGCCAGCAGCCCAGCTTCCTCCTACGAGCAGTACTTC. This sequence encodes CASSPASSYEQYF.

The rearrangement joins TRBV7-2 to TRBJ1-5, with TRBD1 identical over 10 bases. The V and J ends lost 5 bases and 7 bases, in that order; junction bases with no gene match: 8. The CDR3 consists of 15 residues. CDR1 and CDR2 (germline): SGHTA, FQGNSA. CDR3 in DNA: TGTGCCAGCAGCCCTGGGACAGGGGTAAGACAGCCCCAGCATTTT. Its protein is CASSPGTGVRQPQHF.

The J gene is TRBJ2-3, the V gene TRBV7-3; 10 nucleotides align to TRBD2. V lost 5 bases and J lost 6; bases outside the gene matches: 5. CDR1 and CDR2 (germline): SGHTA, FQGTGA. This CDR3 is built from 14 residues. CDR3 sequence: CASSLGLAEDTQYF. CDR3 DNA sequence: TGTGCCAGCAGCCTTGGACTAGCGGAGGATACGCAGTATTTT.

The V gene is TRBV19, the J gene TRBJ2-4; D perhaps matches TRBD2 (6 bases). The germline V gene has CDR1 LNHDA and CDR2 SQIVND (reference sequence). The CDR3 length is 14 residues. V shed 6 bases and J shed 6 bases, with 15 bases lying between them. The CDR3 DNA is TGTGCCAGTAGCCCTGGGGGAGGCGCAAACATTCAGTACTTC. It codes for CASSPGGGANIQYF. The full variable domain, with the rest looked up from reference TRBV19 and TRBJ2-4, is DGGITQSPKYLFRKEGQNVTLSCEQNLNHDAMYWYRQDPGQGLRLIYYSQIVNDFQKGDIAEGYSVSREKKESFPLTVTSAQKNPTAFYLCASSPGGGANIQYFGAGTRLSVL.

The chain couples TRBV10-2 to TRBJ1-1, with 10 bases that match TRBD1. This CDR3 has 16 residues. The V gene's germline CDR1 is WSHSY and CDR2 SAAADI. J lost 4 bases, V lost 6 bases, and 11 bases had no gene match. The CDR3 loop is CASRAGTGVGSTEAFF. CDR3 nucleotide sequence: TGCGCCAGCAGGGCCGGGACAGGGGTGGGATCCACTGAAGCTTTCTTT.

The CDR3 bases are TGTGCCAGTAGTAACCCCCACCGGGGAGGTACAGATACGCAGTATTTT. Its protein is CASSNPHRGGTDTQYF. V usage is TRBV19 and J usage is TRBJ2-3; possible D gene TRBD2, 6 bases. Between the trimmed V and J ends, which lost 4 bases and 3 bases, there was a span of 17 bases. Germline V gene lookup returns CDR1 LNHDA and CDR2 SQIVND (reference sequence). CDR3 length equals 16 residues.

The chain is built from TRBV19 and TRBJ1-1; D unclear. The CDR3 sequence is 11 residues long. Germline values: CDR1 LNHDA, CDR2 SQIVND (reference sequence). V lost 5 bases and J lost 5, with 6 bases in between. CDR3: CASSLGTEAFF. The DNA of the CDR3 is TGTGCCAGTAGTTTGGGGACTGAAGCTTTCTTT.

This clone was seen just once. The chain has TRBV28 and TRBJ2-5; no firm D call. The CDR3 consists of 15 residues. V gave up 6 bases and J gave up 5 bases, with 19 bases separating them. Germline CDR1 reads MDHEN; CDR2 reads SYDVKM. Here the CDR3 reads CASSQSRRYGETQYF. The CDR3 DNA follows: TGTGCCAGCAGCCAGAGCAGACGGTACGGGGAGACCCAGTACTTC.

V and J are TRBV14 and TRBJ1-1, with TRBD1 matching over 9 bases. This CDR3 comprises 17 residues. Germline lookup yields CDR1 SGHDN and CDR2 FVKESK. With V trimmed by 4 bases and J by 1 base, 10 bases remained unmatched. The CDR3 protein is CASSPVPGQGPNTEAFF. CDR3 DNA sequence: TGTGCCAGCAGCCCAGTCCCGGGACAGGGTCCGAACACTGAAGCTTTCTTT.

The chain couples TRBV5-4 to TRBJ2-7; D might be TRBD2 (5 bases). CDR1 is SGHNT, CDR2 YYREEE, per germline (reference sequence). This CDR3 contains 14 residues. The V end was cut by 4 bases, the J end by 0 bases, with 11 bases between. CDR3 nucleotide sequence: TGTGCCAGCAGCCGGGGTCTAGGCTCCTACGAGCAGTACTTC. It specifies CASSRGLGSYEQYF.

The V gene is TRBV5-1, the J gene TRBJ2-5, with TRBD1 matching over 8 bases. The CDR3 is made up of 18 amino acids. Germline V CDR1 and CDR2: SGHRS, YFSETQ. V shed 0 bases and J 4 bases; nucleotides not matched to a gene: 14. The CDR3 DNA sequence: TGCGCCAGCAGCTTGGCCAGGACAGGGAGCGTTAGTAGAGAGACCCAGTACTTC. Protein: CASSLARTGSVSRETQYF.

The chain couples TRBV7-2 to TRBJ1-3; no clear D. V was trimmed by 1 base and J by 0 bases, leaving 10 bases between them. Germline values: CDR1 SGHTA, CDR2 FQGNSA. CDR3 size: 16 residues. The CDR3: CASSLVWGDSGNTIYF. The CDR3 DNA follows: TGTGCCAGCAGCTTAGTATGGGGAGACTCTGGAAACACCATATATTTT.

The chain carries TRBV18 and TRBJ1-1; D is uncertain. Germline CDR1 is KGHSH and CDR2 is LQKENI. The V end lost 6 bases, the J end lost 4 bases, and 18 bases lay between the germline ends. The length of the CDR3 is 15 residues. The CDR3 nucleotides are TGTGCCAGCTCTTCTTTGGGAACTTATGGCACTGAAGCTTTCTTT. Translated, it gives CASSSLGTYGTEAFF.

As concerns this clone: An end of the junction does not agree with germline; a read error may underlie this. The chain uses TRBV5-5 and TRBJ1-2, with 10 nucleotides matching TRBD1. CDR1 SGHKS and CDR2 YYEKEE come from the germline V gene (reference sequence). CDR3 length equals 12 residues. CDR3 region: CASSPGTGELDF. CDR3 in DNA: TGTGCCAGCAGCCCTGGGACAGGGGAATTGGACTTC.

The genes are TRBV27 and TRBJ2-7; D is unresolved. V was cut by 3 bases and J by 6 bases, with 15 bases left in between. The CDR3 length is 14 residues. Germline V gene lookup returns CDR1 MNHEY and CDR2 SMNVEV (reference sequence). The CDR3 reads CASSFFGSPGEQYF. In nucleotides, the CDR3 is TGTGCCAGCAGTTTCTTCGGGTCCCCCGGCGAGCAGTACTTC.

The CDR3 reads CASSQALKTGEFGYTF. For the CDR3, the DNA is TGTGCCAGCAGCCAAGCTCTTAAGACAGGGGAGTTCGGCTACACCTTC. The chain carries TRBV3-1 (or the pseudogene TRBV3-2) and TRBJ1-2; 8 bases map to TRBD1. Germline V gene sequence: CDR1 LGHDT, CDR2 YNNKEL (reference sequence). The V gene end was trimmed by 1 base and the J gene end by 8 bases; junction bases not matched to a gene: 12. The CDR3 sequence is 16 residues long.

The CDR3 loop reads CASSWPTRDRTGELFF. DNA of the CDR3: TGCGCCAGCAGCTGGCCAACCCGGGACCGCACCGGGGAGCTGTTTTTT. The genes are TRBV5-1 and TRBJ2-2; D tentatively fits TRBD1 or TRBD2 (5 bases each). Germline CDR1 reads SGHRS; CDR2 reads YFSETQ. This CDR3 comprises 16 residues. Trimming took 3 bases from V and 4 from J, leaving 16 bases between them.

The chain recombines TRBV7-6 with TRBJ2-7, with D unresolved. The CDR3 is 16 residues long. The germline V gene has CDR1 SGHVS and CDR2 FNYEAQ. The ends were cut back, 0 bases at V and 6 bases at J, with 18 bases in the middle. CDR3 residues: CASSLALNSRFGEQYF. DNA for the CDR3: TGTGCCAGCAGCTTAGCGCTGAACAGCCGGTTTGGCGAGCAGTACTTC.

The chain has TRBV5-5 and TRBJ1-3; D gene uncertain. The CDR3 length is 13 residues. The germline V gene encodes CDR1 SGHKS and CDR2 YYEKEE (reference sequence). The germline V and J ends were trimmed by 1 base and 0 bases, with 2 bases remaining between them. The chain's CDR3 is CASSLTSGNTIYF. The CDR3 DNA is TGTGCCAGCAGCTTGACCTCTGGAAACACCATATATTTT.

DNA of the CDR3: TGTGCCAGCAGGCCGAACAGATTCCCCAGCTATCAGCCCCAGCATTTT. This encodes CASRPNRFPSYQPQHF. This chain links TRBV28 with TRBJ1-5; D is unclear. V dropped 6 bases and J dropped 5 bases, with 20 bases sitting between them. The CDR3 loop spans 16 amino acids. The germline CDR1 and CDR2 sequences are MDHEN and SYDVKM.

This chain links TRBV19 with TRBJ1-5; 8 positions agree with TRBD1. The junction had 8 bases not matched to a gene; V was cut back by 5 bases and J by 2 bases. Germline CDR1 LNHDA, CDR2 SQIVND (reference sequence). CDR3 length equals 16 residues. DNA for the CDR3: TGTGCCAGTAGTGGCTCGGACAGGGTTGGCAATCAGCCCCAGCATTTT. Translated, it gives CASSGSDRVGNQPQHF.

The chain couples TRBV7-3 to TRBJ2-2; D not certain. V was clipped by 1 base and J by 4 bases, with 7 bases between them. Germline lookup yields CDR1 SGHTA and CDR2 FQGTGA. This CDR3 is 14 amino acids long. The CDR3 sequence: CASSLNPATGELFF. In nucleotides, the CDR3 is TGTGCCAGCAGCTTAAATCCTGCCACCGGGGAGCTGTTTTTT.

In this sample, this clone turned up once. Here the CDR3 DNA reads TGTGCCAGCTCACCTAATAGGGCAGCCGGAAACACCATATATTTT. Amino acids: CASSPNRAAGNTIYF. The chain joins TRBV18 to TRBJ1-3; D call uncertain. Germline V CDR1 and CDR2: KGHSH, LQKENI. The CDR3 consists of 15 residues. Between the trimmed V and J ends, which lost 3 bases and 4 bases, there was a span of 13 bases.

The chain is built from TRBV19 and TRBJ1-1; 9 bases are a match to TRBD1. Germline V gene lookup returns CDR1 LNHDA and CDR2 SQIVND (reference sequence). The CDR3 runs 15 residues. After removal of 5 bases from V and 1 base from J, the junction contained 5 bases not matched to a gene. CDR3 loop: CASSVTGGPNTEAFF. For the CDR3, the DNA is TGTGCCAGTAGTGTCACAGGGGGCCCGAACACTGAAGCTTTCTTT.